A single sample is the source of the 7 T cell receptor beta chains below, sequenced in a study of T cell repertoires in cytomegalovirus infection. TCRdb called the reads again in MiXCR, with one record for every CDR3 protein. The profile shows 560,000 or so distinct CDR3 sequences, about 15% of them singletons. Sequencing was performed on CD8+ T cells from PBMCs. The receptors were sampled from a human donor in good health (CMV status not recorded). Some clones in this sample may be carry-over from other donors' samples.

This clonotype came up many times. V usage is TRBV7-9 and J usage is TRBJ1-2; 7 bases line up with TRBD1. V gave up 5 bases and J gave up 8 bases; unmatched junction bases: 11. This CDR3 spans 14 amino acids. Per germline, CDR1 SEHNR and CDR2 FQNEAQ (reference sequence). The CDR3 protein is CASSVLRGGLGYTF. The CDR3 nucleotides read TGTGCCAGCAGCGTACTGAGAGGGGGCTTAGGCTACACCTTC.

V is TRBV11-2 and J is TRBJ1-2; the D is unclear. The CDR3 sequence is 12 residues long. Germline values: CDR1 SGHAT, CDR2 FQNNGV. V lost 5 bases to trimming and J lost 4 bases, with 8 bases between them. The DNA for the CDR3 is TGTGCCAGCAGCCCCGACCTCTATGGCTACACCTTC. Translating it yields CASSPDLYGYTF.

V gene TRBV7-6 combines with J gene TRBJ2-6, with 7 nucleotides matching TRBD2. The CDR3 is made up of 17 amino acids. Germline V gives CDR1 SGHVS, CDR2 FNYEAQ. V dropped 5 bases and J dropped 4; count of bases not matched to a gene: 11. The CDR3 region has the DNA TGTGCCAGCAGCCTCGCGGGGGTTACCGCCGGGGCCAACGTCCTGACTTTC. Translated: CASSLAGVTAGANVLTF.

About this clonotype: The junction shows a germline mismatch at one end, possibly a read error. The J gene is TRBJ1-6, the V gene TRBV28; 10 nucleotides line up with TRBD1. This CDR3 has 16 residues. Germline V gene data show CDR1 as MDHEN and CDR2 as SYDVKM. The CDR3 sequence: CASIDRGLGYNPPLHF. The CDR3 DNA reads TGTGCCAGCATTGACAGGGGGCTCGGGTATAATCCACCCCTCCACTTT. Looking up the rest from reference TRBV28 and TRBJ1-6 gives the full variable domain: DVKVTQSSRYLVKRTGEKVFLECVQDMDHENMFWYRQDPGLGLRLIYFSYDVKMKEKGDIPEGYSVSREKKERFSLILESASTNQTSMYLCASIDRGLGYNPPLHFGNGTRLTVT.

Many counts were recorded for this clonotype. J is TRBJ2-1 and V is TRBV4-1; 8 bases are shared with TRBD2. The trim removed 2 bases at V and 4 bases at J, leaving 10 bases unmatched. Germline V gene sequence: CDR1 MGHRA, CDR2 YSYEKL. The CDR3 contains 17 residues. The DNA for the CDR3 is TGCGCCAGCAGCCAACCGCCAGCGGGAGAATCTTACAATGAGCAGTTCTTC. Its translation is CASSQPPAGESYNEQFF.

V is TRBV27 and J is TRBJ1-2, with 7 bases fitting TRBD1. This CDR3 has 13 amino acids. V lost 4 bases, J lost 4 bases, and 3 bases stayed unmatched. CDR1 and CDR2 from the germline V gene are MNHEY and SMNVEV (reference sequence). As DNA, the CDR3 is TGTGCCAGCAGTTCGACAGGGCCCTATGGCTACACCTTC. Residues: CASSSTGPYGYTF.

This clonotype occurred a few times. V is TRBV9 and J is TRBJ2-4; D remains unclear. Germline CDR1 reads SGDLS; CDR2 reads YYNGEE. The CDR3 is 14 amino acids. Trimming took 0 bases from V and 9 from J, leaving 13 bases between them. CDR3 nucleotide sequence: TGTGCCAGCAGCGTAGGACACCTCAAGGGCATTCAGTACTTC. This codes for CASSVGHLKGIQYF. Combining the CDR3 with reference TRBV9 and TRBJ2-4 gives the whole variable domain DSGVTQTPKHLITATGQRVTLRCSPRSGDLSVYWYQQSLDQGLQFLIQYYNGEERAKGNILERFSAQQFPDLHSELNLSSLELGDSALYFCASSVGHLKGIQYFGAGTRLSVL.